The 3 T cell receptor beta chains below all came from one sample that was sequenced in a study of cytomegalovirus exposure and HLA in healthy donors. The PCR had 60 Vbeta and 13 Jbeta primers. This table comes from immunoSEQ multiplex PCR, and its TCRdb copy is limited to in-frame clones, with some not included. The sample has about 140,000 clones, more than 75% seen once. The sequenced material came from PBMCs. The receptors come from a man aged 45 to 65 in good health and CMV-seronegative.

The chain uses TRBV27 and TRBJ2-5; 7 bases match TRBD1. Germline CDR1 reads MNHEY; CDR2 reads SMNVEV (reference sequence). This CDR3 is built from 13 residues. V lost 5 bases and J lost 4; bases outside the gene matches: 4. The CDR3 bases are TGTGCCAGCAGTCTCGGACAGGCAGAGACCCAGTACTTC. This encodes CASSLGQAETQYF.

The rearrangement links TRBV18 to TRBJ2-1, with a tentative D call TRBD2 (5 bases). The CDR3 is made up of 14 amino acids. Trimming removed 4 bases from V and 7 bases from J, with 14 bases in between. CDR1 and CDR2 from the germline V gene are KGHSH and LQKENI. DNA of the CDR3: TGTGCCAGCTCACACCCTGGAGCGGTTAATGAGCAGTTCTTC. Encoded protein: CASSHPGAVNEQFF.

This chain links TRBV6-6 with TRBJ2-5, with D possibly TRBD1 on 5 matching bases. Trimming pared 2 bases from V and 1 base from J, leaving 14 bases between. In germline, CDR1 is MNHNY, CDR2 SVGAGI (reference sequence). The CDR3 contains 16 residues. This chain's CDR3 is CASSYVGQASQETQYF. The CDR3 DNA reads TGTGCCAGCAGTTACGTGGGGCAGGCCTCCCAAGAGACCCAGTACTTC.